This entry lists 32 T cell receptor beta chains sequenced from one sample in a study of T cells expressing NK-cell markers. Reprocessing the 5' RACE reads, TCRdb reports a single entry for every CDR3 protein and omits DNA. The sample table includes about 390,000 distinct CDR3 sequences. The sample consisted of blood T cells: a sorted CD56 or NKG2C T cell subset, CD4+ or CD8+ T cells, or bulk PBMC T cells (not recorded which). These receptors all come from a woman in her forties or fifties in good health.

The CDR3 sequence: CASSPRQGYEQYF. The rearrangement uses TRBV7-9 and TRBJ2-7; without DNA, the TCRdb call of TRBD1 cannot be checked. There are 13 residues in the CDR3. Germline CDR1 is SEHNR and CDR2 is FQNEAQ (reference sequence). The full variable domain, its missing parts supplied by reference TRBV7-9 and TRBJ2-7, is DTGVSQNPRHKITKRGQNVTFRCDPISEHNRLYWYRQTLGQGPEFLTYFQNEAQLEKSRLLSDRFSAERPKGSFSTLEIQRTEQGDSAMYLCASSPRQGYEQYFGPGTRLTVT.

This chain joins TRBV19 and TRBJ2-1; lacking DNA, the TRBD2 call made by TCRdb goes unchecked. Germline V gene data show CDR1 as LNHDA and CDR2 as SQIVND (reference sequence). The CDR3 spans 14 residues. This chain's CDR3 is CASSKGLALDEQFF.

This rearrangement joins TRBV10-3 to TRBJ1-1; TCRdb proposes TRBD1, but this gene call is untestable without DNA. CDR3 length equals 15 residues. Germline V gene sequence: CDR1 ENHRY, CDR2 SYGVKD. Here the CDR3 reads CAISEVGQGALEAFF.

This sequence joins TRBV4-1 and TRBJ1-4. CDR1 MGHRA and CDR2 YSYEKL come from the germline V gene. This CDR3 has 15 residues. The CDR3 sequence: CASSQEGGFGEKLFF.

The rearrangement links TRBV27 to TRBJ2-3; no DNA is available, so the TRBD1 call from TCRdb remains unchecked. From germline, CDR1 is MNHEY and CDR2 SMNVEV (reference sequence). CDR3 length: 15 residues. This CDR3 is CASSFEGAGTDTQYF.

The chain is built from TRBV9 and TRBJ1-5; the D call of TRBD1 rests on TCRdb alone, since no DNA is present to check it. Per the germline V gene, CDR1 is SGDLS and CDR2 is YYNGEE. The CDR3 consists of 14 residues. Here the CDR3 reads CASSVGQGNQPQHF.

The chain's CDR3 is CSVHRPTPPGELFF. The chain recombines TRBV29-1 with TRBJ2-2. Germline assignment: CDR1 SQVTM and CDR2 ANQGSEA. The CDR3 loop spans 14 amino acids.

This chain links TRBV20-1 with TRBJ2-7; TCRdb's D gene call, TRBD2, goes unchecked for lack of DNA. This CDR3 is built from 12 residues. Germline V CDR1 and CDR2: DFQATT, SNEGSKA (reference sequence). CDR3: CSARLANYEQYF.

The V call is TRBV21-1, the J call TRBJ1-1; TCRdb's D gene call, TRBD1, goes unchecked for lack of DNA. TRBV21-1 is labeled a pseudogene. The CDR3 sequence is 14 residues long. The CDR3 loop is CASSARSQGAEAFF.

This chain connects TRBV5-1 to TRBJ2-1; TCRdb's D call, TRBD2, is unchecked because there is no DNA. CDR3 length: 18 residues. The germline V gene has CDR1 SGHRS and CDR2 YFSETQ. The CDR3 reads CASSWGLAGTLSYNEQFF.

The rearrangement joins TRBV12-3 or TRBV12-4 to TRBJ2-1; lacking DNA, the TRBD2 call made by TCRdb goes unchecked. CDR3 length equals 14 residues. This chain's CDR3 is CASSSHGRYNEQFF.

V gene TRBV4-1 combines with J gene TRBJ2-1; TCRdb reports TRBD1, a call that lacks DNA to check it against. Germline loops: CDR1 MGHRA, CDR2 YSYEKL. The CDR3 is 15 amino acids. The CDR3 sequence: CASSQPGSGYNEQFF.

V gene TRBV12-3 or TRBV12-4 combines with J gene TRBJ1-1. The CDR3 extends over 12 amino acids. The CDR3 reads CARQGLNTEAFF.

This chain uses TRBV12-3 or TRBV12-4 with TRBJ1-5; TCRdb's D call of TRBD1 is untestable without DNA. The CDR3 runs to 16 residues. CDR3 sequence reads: CASSLSGGGGFQPQHF.

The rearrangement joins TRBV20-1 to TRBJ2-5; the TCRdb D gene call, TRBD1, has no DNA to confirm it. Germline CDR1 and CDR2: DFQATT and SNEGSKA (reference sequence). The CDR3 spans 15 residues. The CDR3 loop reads CSARGLSTGIETQYF.

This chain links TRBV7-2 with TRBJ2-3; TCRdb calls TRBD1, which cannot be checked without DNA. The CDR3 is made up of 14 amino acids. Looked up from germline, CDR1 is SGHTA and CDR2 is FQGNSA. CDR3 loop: CASSSPLSTDTQYF.

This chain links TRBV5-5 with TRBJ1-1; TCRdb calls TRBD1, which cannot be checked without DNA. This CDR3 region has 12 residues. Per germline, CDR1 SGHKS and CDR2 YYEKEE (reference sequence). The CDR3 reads CASRPQGPGAFF.

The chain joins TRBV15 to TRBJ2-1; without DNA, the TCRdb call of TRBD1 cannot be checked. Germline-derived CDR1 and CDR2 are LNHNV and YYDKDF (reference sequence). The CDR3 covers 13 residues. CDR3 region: CATSGVEPGEQFF.

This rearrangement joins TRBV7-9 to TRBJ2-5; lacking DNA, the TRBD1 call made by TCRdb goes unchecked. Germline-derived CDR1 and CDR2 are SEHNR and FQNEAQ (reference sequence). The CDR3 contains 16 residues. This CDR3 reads CASSMASRDLRETQYF.

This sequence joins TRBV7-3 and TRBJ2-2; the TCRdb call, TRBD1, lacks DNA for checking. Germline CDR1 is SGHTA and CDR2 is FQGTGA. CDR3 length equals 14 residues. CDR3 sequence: CASSPRQGIGELFF.

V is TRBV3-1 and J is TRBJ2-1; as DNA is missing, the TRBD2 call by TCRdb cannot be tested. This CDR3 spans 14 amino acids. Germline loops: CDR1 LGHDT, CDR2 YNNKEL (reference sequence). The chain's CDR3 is CASSQEGLGDEQFF.

CDR3 residues: CASSLNQMVPGVLYF. The rearrangement links TRBV5-1 to TRBJ2-5; TCRdb designates TRBD1, a call that cannot be tested without DNA. This CDR3 has 15 residues. Germline V lookup: CDR1 SGHRS, CDR2 YFSETQ.

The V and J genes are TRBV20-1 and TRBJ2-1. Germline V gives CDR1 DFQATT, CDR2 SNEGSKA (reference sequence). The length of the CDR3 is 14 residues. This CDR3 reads CSASVAGVYNEQFF.

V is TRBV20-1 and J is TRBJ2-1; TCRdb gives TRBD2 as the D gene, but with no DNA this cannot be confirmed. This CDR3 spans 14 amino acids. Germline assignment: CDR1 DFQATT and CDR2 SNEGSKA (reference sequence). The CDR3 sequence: CSARDGLGPYEQFF.

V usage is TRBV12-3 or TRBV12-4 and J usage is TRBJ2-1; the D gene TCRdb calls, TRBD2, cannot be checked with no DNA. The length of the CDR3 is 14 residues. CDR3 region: CAILRLAGVDEQFF.

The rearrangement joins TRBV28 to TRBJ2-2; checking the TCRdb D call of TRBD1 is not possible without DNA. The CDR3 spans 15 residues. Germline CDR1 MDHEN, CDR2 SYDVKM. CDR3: CASSTRGQYTGELFF.

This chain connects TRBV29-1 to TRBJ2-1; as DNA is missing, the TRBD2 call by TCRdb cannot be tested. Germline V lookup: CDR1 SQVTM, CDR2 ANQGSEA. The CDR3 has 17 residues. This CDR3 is CSVPVSTGLAGGLVPFF.

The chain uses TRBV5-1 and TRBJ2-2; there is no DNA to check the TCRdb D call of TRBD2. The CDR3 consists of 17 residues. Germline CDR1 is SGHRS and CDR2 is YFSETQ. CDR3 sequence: CASSSRTSGHNTGELFF. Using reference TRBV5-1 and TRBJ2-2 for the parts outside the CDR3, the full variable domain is KAGVTQTPRYLIKTRGQQVTLSCSPISGHRSVSWYQQTPGQGLQFLFEYFSETQRNKGNFPGRFSGRQFSNSRSEMNVSTLELGDSALYLCASSSRTSGHNTGELFFGEGSRLTVL.

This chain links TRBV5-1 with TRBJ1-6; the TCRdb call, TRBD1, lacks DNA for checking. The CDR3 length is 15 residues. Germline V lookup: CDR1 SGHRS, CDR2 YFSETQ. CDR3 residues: CASKRQGGYNSPLHF.

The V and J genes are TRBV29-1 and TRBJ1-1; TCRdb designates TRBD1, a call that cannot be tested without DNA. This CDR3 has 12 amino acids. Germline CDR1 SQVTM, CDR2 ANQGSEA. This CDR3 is CSVGTGAREAFF.

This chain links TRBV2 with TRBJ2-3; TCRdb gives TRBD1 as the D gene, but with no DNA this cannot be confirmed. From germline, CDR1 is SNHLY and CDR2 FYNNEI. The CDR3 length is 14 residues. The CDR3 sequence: CASSDRGQPDTQYF.

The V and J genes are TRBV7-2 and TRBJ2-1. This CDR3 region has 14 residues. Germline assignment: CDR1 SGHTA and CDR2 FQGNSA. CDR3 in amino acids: CASSFGLLGNEQFF.